This T cell receptor beta chain derives from a study of cytomegalovirus exposure and HLA in healthy donors. Notes on the study in general: Usually a TCR sequence was rare, but some public TCRs were found in many donors.

With 60 Vbeta and 13 Jbeta primers, the PCR was carried out. The protocol was immunoSEQ multiplex PCR, while the TCRdb copy is restricted to in-frame clones and leaves out a portion. The table records about 220,000 clones, about four fifths of them present only once. The CDR3 extends over 14 amino acids. V shed 5 bases, J shed 2 bases, and the junction held 1 base outside the gene matches. Looked up from germline, CDR1 is SGHRS and CDR2 is YFSETQ. For this clone: Its cognate antigen is unknown.

V and J are TRBV5-1 and TRBJ2-2, with 9 nucleotides matching TRBD2. This TCR came from a woman aged 40 to 50 in good health and CMV-seropositive. Sample: PBMCs. CDR3 bases: TGCGCCAGCAGGCTAGCGGGAAACACCGGGGAGCTGTTTTTT. Translation: CASRLAGNTGELFF.